The sequence of this T cell receptor beta chain was determined in a study of read filtering for tumor transcriptome and immune sequencing. Across the study: Transcriptome libraries were built from DNase-treated RNA. TCR-mapped reads were about 4 to 11 million with IR-seq versus roughly 75 to 1,300 with RNA-seq. Study-level points and caveats: IR-seq captured clonotypes deeper and more reliably than RNA-seq.

This clonotype was seen more than once but under ten times. What it binds is not known. A single base separates this from a much larger clone, so it may be a read error. This CDR3 region has 15 residues. Germline values: CDR1 SQVTM, CDR2 ANQGSEA. The library was built from roughly 400 ng RNA with molecular barcoded adaptors for alpha/delta and beta/gamma chains. TCRdb analysed the reads with MiXCR anew, one entry per CDR3 protein. The profile shows about 23,000 distinct CDR3 sequences, roughly an eighth of them singletons. Specimen: a population of CD138-negative cells sorted from bone marrow. The source is a donor over 35 with multiple myeloma. The gene calls are TRBV29-1 and TRBJ2-7, with 7 bases identical to TRBD1. Written as DNA, the CDR3 is TGCAGCGTTGAGGCCCGACAGGGTGGTTTCCACGAGCAGTGCTTC. Protein product: CSVEARQGGFHEQCF.